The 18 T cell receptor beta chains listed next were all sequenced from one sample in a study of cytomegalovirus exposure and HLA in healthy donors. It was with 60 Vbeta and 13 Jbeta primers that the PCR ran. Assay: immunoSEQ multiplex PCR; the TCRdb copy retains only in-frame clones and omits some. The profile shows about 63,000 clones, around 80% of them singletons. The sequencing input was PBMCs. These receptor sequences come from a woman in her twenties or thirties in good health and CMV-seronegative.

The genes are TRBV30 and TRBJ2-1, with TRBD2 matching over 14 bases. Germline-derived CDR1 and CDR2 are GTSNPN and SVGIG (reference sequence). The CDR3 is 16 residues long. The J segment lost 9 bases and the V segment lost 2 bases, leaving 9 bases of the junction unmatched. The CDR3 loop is CAWSTRTSGRNGEQFF. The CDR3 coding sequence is TGTGCCTGGAGTACCCGGACTAGCGGGAGGAACGGTGAGCAGTTCTTC.

CDR3 bases: TGTGCCAGCAGTGAAAGGGGGCCCCGCGCTGAAGCTTTCTTT. Encoded protein: CASSERGPRAEAFF. The chain links TRBV6-1 to TRBJ1-1; 7 bases map to TRBD1. Unmatched junction bases numbered 6, after V lost 2 bases and J lost 6 bases. Germline V gene data show CDR1 as MNHNS and CDR2 as SASEGT. The CDR3 has 14 amino acids.

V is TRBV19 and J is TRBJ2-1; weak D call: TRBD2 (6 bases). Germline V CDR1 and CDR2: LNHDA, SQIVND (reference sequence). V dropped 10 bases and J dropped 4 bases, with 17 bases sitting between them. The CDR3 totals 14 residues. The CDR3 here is CATMAGKGYNEQFF. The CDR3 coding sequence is TGTGCCACTATGGCGGGGAAGGGATACAATGAGCAGTTCTTC.

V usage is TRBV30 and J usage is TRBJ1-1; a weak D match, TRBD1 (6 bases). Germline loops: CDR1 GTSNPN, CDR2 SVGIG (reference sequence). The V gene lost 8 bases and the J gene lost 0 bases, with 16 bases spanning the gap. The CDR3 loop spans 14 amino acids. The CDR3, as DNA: TGTGCCCGGGATCGGGGGGGCATGAACACTGAAGCTTTCTTT. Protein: CARDRGGMNTEAFF.

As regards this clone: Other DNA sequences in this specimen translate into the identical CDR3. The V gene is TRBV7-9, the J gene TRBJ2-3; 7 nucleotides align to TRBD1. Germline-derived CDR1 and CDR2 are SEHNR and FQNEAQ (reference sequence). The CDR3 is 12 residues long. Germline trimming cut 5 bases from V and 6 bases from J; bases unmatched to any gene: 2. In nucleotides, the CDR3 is TGTGCCAGCAGCCCCAGGGGGGATACGCAGTATTTT. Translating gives CASSPRGDTQYF. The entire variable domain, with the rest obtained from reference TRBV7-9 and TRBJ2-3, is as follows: DTGVSQNPRHKITKRGQNVTFRCDPISEHNRLYWYRQTLGQGPEFLTYFQNEAQLEKSRLLSDRFSAERPKGSFSTLEIQRTEQGDSAMYLCASSPRGDTQYFGPGTRLTVL.

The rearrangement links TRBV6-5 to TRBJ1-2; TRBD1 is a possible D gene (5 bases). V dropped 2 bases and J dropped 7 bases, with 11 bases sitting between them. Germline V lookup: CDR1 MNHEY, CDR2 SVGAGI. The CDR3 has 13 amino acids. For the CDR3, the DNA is TGTGCCAGCAGTTACGAAGGGGCGCTTGGCTACACCTTC. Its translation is CASSYEGALGYTF.

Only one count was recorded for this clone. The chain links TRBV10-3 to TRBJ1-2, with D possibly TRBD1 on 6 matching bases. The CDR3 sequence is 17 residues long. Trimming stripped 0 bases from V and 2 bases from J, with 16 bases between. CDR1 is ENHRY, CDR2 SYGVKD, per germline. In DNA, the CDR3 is TGTGCCATCAGTGAGTCTAGGGGGAAGGGTGACAACTATGGCTACACCTTC. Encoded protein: CAISESRGKGDNYGYTF.

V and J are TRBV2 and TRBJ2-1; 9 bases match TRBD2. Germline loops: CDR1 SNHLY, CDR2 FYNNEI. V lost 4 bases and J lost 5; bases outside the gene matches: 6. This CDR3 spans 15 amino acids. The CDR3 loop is CASSASSGMNNEQFF. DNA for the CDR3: TGTGCCAGCAGTGCCTCTAGCGGGATGAACAATGAGCAGTTCTTC.

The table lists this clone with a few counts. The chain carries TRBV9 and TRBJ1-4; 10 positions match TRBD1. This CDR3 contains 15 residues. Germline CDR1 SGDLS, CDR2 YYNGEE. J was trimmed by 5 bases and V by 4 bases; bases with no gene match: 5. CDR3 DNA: TGTGCCAGCAGCTCCCCGGGACAGGGGAATGAAAAACTGTTTTTT. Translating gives CASSSPGQGNEKLFF.

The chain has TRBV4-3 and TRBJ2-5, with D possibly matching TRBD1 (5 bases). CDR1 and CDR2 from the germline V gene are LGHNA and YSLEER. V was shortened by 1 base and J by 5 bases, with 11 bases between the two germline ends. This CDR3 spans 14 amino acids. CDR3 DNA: TGCGCCAGCAGCCAAGGGCAGGGATGGGAGACCCAGTACTTC. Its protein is CASSQGQGWETQYF.

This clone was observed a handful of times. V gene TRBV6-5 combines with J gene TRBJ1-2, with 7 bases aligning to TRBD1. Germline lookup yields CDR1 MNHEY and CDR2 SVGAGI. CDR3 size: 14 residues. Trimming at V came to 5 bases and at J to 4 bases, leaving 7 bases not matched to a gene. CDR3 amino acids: CASSKTGMFYGYTF. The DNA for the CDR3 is TGTGCCAGCAGTAAGACAGGGATGTTCTATGGCTACACCTTC.

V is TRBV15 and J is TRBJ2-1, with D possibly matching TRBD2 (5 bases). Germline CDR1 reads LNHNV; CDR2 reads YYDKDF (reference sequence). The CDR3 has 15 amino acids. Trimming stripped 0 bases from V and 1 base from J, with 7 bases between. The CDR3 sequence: CATSRDAGSYNEQFF. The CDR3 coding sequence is TGTGCCACCAGCAGAGATGCGGGTTCCTACAATGAGCAGTTCTTC.

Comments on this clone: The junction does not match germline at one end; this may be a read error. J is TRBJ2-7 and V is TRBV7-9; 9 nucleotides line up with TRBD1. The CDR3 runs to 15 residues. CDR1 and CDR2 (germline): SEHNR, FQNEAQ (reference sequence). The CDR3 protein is CSSSSTTGGRYEQYF. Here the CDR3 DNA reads TGTTCCAGCAGCTCTACTACAGGGGGCAGGTACGAGCAGTACTTC.

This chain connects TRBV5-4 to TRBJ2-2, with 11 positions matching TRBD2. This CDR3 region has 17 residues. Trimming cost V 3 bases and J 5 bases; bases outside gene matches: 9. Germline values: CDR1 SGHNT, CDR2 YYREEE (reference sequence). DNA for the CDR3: TGTGCCAGCAGCTCTTATAGCGGGAGGGCCTCGACCGGGGAGCTGTTTTTT. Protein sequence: CASSSYSGRASTGELFF.

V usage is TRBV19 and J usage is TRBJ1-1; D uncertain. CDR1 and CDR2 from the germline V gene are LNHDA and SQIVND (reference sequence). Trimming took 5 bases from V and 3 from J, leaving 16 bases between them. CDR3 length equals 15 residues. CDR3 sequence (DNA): TGTGCCAGTAGTCTCTGGGCGGGAACGGACACTGAAGCTTTCTTT. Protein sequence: CASSLWAGTDTEAFF.

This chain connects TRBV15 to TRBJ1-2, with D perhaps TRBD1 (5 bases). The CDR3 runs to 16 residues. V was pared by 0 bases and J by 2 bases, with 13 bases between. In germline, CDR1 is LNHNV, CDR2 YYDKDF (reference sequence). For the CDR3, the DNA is TGTGCCACCAGCAGAGAAATCGCCCAGGGAAACTATGGCTACACCTTC. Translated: CATSREIAQGNYGYTF. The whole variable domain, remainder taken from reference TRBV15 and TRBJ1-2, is DAMVIQNPRYQVTQFGKPVTLSCSQTLNHNVMYWYQQKSSQAPKLLFHYYDKDFNNEADTPDNFQSRRPNTSFCFLDIRSPGLGDTAMYLCATSREIAQGNYGYTFGSGTRLTVV.

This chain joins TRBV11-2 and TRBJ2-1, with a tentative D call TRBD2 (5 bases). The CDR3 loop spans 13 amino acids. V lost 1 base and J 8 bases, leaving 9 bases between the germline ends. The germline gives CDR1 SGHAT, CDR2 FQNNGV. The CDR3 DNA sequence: TGTGCCAGCAGCTTAGTCCTTAGCGATGAGCAGTTCTTC. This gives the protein CASSLVLSDEQFF.

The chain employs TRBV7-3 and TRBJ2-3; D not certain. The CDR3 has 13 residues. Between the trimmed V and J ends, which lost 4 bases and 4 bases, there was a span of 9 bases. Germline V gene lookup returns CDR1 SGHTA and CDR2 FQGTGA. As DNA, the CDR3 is TGTGCCAGCAGCTCAGTTCACCCAGATACGCAGTATTTT. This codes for CASSSVHPDTQYF.